A single T cell receptor beta chain is shown here with its context. Its antigen is as yet unknown. The PCR had 60 Vbeta and 13 Jbeta primers. In the original analysis: Later reanalysis found 80 million or so unique TCR beta chains, about 10 million of them shared. Data came from immunoSEQ multiplex PCR; TCRdb stores just in-frame clones and leaves some out. D and trimming come from the DNA, and the V and J calls and clone size come from that table. This table holds around 130,000 clones, 8.5% found once. These data come from a study of cytomegalovirus exposure and HLA in healthy donors. Study-wide results and caveats: The authors later linked a missense DCLRE1C variant to TCR beta V- and J-gene trimming. CMV serostatus alone was available as immune exposure information. Indistinguishable V segments such as TRBV6-2 and TRBV6-3 were excluded.

This CDR3 is built from 16 residues. Trimming cost V 3 bases and J 4 bases; bases outside gene matches: 9. Germline V gene data show CDR1 as SGHDN and CDR2 as FVKESK. Material: PBMCs. V usage is TRBV14 and J usage is TRBJ2-3; TRBD2 aligns across 8 bases. The receptor was derived from a man aged 35-49 years in good health and CMV-seronegative. CDR3 in amino acids: CASSQSRGGLADTQYF. The CDR3 DNA reads as TGTGCCAGCAGCCAGTCCCGGGGGGGCCTCGCAGATACGCAGTATTTT. The entire variable domain, with the rest obtained from reference TRBV14 and TRBJ2-3, is as follows: EAGVTQFPSHSVIEKGQTVTLRCDPISGHDNLYWYRRVMGKEIKFLLHFVKESKQDESGMPNNRFLAERTGGTYSTLKVQPAELEDSGVYFCASSQSRGGLADTQYFGPGTRLTVL.